These 13 T cell receptor beta chains were sequenced from one sample in a study of T-cell reconstitution after alpha-beta-depleted transplantation in children. Preparation of the TCRbeta library used unique molecular identifiers. TCRdb itself ran the PCR reads through MiXCR, one entry per CDR3 protein. The repertoire holds some 490,000 distinct CDR3 sequences, with roughly an eighth as singletons. Sequences were derived from PBMCs from the stem cell graft donor, sampled from the stem cell graft. The source of these receptors is a human donor who donated a stem cell graft to a child with combined immunodeficiency.

This clonotype appeared many times. V is TRBV12-3 or TRBV12-4 and J is TRBJ1-2; 8 bases are shared with TRBD1. With V trimmed by 6 bases and J by 4 bases, 7 bases remained unmatched. The CDR3 extends over 14 amino acids. This CDR3 is CASSRQGLGYGYTF. The CDR3 nucleotides read TGTGCCAGCAGCCGACAGGGGTTAGGCTATGGCTACACCTTC.

This clonotype was picked up a small number of times. The chain links TRBV11-3 to TRBJ2-3, with D uncertain. The V gene's germline CDR1 is SGHNT and CDR2 YENEEA. V lost 3 bases and J 4 bases, leaving 11 bases between the germline ends. This CDR3 spans 14 amino acids. The CDR3 loop reads CASSFLGNADTQYF. CDR3 bases: TGTGCCAGCAGCTTCCTAGGGAACGCAGATACGCAGTATTTT.

This clonotype was detected only a few times. This rearrangement joins TRBV20-1 to TRBJ2-1; 13 positions agree with TRBD2. The CDR3 loop spans 15 amino acids. Trimming at V came to 3 bases and at J to 7 bases, leaving 6 bases not matched to a gene. Germline-derived CDR1 and CDR2 are DFQATT and SNEGSKA (reference sequence). The CDR3 nucleotides read TGCAGTGCTAGCCGCGGACTAGCGGGAGTGAATGAGCAGTTCTTC. Its translation: CSASRGLAGVNEQFF.

This clonotype was observed at least ten times. V and J are TRBV29-1 and TRBJ2-7; 10 bases align to TRBD2. The CDR3 loop spans 13 amino acids. Germline V CDR1 and CDR2: SQVTM, ANQGSEA. CDR3: CSYRGLASYEQYF. CDR3 nucleotide sequence: TGCAGTTATAGGGGACTAGCGTCCTACGAGCAGTACTTC.

This clonotype was seen at least ten times. This chain joins TRBV9 and TRBJ2-5; D is perhaps TRBD2 (6 bases). Between the trimmed V and J ends, which lost 0 bases and 2 bases, there was a span of 14 bases. Germline assignment: CDR1 SGDLS and CDR2 YYNGEE. The CDR3 loop spans 16 amino acids. CDR3 in DNA: TGTGCCAGCAGCGTAGCTCCTAGGAGGGGACAAGAGACCCAGTACTTC. It is translated as CASSVAPRRGQETQYF. Variable domain in full (rest from reference TRBV9 and TRBJ2-5): DSGVTQTPKHLITATGQRVTLRCSPRSGDLSVYWYQQSLDQGLQFLIQYYNGEERAKGNILERFSAQQFPDLHSELNLSSLELGDSALYFCASSVAPRRGQETQYFGPGTRLLVL.

J is TRBJ1-2 and V is TRBV5-1; D is perhaps TRBD1 (6 bases). Trimming cost V 1 base and J 1 base, with 17 bases left between them. The CDR3 runs to 17 residues. The germline gives CDR1 SGHRS, CDR2 YFSETQ. The CDR3 protein is CASSLPTGTPINYGYTF. The CDR3 DNA sequence: TGCGCCAGCAGCTTGCCTACCGGGACACCAATTAACTATGGCTACACCTTC.

The sample holds many counts of this clonotype. The rearrangement uses TRBV20-1 and TRBJ2-7; tentative D call: TRBD1 (6 bases). The germline V and J ends were trimmed by 5 bases and 3 bases, with 11 bases remaining between them. Germline CDR1 DFQATT, CDR2 SNEGSKA (reference sequence). This CDR3 region has 12 residues. The DNA for the CDR3 is TGCAGTGCTTCCCAGGGGCGCTACGAGCAGTACTTC. It yields the protein CSASQGRYEQYF.

This clonotype was seen only a few times. The chain couples TRBV11-3 to TRBJ2-3; TRBD2 might be the D (5 bases). Trimming shortened V by 2 bases and J by 2 bases, and 14 bases separated the two germline ends. The germline gives CDR1 SGHNT, CDR2 YENEEA. The length of the CDR3 is 16 residues. The CDR3 loop is CASSLRSGGSTDTQYF. The CDR3 bases are TGTGCCAGCAGCTTAAGGAGCGGCGGTTCCACAGATACGCAGTATTTT.

This clonotype showed up just a few times. The chain has TRBV20-1 and TRBJ2-5; 8 nucleotides agree with TRBD1. Trimming removed 0 bases from V and 5 bases from J; junction bases left unmatched: 8. This CDR3 spans 15 amino acids. Germline V gene sequence: CDR1 DFQATT, CDR2 SNEGSKA (reference sequence). CDR3 region: CSARDGQGIRETQYF. CDR3 bases: TGCAGTGCTAGAGATGGACAGGGTATCAGGGAGACCCAGTACTTC.

This clonotype was recorded a few times. This sequence joins TRBV12-3 or TRBV12-4 and TRBJ1-1; D perhaps matches TRBD1 (5 bases). There are 15 residues in the CDR3. Trimming removed 4 bases at V and 1 base at J, with 13 bases between. CDR3: CASSSPGVGNTEAFF. The CDR3 DNA sequence: TGTGCCAGCAGTTCCCCGGGGGTTGGGAACACTGAAGCTTTCTTT.

This clonotype was seen only a few times. This sequence joins TRBV10-3 and TRBJ2-3; tentative D call: TRBD1 (6 bases). This CDR3 has 15 residues. In germline, CDR1 is ENHRY, CDR2 SYGVKD. The V end lost 5 bases, the J end lost 0 bases, and 12 bases lay between the germline ends. This CDR3 is CAISSRDTSTDTQYF. For the CDR3, the DNA is TGTGCCATCAGTAGCCGGGACACAAGCACAGATACGCAGTATTTT.

The chain combines TRBV9 with TRBJ2-7; TRBD2 aligns across 8 bases. The germline gives CDR1 SGDLS, CDR2 YYNGEE. CDR3 length: 15 amino acids. The V and J ends lost 4 bases and 2 bases, in that order; junction bases with no gene match: 8. Here the CDR3 reads CASSPYMREAYEQYF. The CDR3 region has the DNA TGTGCCAGCAGCCCTTATATGCGGGAGGCCTACGAGCAGTACTTC.

This clonotype has at least ten counts. The chain couples TRBV7-3 to TRBJ2-2; 7 bases fit TRBD1. V was clipped by 2 bases and J by 7 bases; unmatched bases: 4. Germline-derived CDR1 and CDR2 are SGHTA and FQGTGA. CDR3 length: 14 amino acids. CDR3 loop: CASSLAAGGGELFF. CDR3 DNA: TGTGCCAGCAGCTTAGCCGCAGGGGGCGGGGAGCTGTTTTTT. Combining the CDR3 with reference TRBV7-3 and TRBJ2-2 gives the whole variable domain GAGVSQTPSNKVTEKGKYVELRCDPISGHTALYWYRQSLGQGPEFLIYFQGTGAADDSGLPNDRFFAVRPEGSVSTLKIQRTERGDSAVYLCASSLAAGGGELFFGEGSRLTVL.